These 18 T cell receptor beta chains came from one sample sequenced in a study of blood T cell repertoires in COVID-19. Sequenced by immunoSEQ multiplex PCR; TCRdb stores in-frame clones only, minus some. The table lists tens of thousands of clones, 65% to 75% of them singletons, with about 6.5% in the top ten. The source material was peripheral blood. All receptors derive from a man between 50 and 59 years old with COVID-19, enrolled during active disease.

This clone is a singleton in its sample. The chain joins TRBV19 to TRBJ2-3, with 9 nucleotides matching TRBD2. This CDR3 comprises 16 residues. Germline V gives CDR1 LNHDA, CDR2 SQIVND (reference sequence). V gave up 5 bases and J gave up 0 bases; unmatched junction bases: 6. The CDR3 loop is CASSVLSGGSTDTQYF. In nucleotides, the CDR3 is TGTGCCAGTAGTGTACTTAGCGGGGGAAGCACAGATACGCAGTATTTT.

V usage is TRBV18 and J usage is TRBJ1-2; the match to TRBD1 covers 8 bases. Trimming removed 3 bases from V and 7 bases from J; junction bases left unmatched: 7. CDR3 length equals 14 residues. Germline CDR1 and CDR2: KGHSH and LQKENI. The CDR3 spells CASSPLPDRVGYTF. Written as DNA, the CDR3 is TGTGCCAGCTCACCTCTTCCGGACAGGGTTGGCTACACCTTC.

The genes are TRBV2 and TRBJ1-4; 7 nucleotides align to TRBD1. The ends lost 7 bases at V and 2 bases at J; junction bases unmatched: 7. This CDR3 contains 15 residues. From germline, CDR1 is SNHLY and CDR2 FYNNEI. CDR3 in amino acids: CASILQTGTNEKLFF. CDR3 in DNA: TGTGCCAGCATTTTACAGACAGGGACTAATGAAAAACTGTTTTTT.

The CDR3 DNA sequence: TGCAGCGCCACAGTCGGGACTCCCTACGAGCAGTACTTC. Protein product: CSATVGTPYEQYF. This chain connects TRBV29-1 to TRBJ2-7, with D possibly TRBD2 on 6 matching bases. CDR3 length: 13 residues. Trimming pared 7 bases from V and 2 bases from J, leaving 15 bases between. CDR1 and CDR2 from the germline V gene are SQVTM and ANQGSEA.

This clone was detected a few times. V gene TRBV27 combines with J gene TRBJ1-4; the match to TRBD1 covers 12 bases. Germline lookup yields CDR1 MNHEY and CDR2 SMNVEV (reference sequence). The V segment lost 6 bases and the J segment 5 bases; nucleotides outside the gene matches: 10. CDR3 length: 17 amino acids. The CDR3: CASRPPGQGARNEKLFF. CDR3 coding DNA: TGTGCCAGCAGACCTCCGGGACAGGGGGCAAGGAATGAAAAACTGTTTTTT. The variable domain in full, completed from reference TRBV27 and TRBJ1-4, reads EAQVTQNPRYLITVTGKKLTVTCSQNMNHEYMSWYRQDPGLGLRQIYYSMNVEVTDKGDVPEGYKVSRKEKRNFPLILESPSPNQTSLYFCASRPPGQGARNEKLFFGSGTQLSVL.

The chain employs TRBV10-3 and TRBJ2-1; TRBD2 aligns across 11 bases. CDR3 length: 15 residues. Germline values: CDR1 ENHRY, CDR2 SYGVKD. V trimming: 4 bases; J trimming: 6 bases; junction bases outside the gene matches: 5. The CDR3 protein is CAISASGRRGNEQFF. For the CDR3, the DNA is TGTGCCATCAGTGCTAGCGGGAGGAGGGGCAATGAGCAGTTCTTC.

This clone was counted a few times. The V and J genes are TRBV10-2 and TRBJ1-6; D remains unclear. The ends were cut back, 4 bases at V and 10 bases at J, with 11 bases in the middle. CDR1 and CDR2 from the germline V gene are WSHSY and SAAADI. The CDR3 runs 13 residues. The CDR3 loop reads CASSVEGESPLHF. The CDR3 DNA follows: TGCGCCAGCAGTGTGGAGGGTGAGTCACCCCTCCACTTT.

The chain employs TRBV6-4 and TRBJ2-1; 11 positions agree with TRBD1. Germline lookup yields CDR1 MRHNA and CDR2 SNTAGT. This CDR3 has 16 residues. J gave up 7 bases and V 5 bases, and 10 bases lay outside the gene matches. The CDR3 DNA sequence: TGTGCCAGCAGTAATAGAGGACAGGGGGCCCTAAATGAGCAGTTCTTC. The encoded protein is CASSNRGQGALNEQFF.

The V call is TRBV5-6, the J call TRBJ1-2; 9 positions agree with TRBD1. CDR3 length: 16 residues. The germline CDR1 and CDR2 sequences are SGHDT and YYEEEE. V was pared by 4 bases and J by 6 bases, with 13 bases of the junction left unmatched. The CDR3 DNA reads TGTGCCAGCAGCGTGCCGGGACAGGGTCTAAGGGATGGCTACACCTTC. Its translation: CASSVPGQGLRDGYTF.

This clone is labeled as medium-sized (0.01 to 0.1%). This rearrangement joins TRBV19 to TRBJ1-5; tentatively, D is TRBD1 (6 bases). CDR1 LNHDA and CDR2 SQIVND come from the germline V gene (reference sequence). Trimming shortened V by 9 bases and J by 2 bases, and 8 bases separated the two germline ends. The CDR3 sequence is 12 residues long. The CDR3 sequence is CASRTGNQPQHF. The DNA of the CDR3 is TGTGCCAGCCGGACAGGCAATCAGCCCCAGCATTTT.

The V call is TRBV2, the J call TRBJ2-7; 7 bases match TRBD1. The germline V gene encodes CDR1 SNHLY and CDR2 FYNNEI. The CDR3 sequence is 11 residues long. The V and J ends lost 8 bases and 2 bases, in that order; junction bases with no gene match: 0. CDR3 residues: CASGTAYEQYF. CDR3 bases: TGTGCCAGCGGGACAGCCTACGAGCAGTACTTC.

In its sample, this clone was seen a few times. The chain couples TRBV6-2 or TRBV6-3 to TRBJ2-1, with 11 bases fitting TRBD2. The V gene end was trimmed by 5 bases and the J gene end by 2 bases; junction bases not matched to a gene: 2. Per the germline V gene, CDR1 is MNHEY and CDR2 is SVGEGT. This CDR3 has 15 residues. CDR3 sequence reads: CASSLTSGAYNEQFF. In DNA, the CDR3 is TGTGCCAGCAGTCTGACTAGCGGGGCCTACAATGAGCAGTTCTTC.

CDR3 in amino acids: CASSLSPRGSYEQYF. CDR3 DNA: TGTGCCAGCAGTCTAAGTCCACGGGGTTCCTACGAGCAGTACTTC. The chain joins TRBV27 to TRBJ2-7, with D maybe TRBD2 (5 bases). CDR1 is MNHEY, CDR2 SMNVEV, per germline (reference sequence). With 5 bases removed from V and 1 base from J, the gap between germline ends came to 15 bases. This CDR3 spans 15 amino acids.

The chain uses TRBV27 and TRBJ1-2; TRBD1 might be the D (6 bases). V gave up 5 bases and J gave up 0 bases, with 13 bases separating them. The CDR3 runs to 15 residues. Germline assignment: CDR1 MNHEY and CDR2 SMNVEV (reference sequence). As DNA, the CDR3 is TGTGCCAGCAGTAAGCAGGGGCCTGCTAACTATGGCTACACCTTC. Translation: CASSKQGPANYGYTF.

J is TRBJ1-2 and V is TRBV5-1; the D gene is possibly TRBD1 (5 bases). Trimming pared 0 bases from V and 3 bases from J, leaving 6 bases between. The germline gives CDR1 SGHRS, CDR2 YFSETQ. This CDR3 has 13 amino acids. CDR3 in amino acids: CASSLVGDYGYTF. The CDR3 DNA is TGCGCCAGCAGCTTGGTAGGGGACTATGGCTACACCTTC. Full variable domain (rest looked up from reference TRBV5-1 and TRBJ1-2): KAGVTQTPRYLIKTRGQQVTLSCSPISGHRSVSWYQQTPGQGLQFLFEYFSETQRNKGNFPGRFSGRQFSNSRSEMNVSTLELGDSALYLCASSLVGDYGYTFGSGTRLTVV.

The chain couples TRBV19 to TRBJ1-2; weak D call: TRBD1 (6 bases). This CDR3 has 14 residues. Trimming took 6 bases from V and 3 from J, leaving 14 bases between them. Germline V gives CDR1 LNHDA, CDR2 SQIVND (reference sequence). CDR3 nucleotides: TGTGCCAGTAGCCAAACAGGGCTCTACTATGGCTACACCTTC. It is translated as CASSQTGLYYGYTF.

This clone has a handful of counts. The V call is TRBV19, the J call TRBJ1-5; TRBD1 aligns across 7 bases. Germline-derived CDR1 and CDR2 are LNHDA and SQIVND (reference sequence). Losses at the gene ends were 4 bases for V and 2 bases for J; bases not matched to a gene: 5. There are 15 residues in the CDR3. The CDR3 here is CASSTTGDGNQPQHF. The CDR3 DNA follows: TGTGCCAGTAGTACCACAGGGGATGGCAATCAGCCCCAGCATTTT.

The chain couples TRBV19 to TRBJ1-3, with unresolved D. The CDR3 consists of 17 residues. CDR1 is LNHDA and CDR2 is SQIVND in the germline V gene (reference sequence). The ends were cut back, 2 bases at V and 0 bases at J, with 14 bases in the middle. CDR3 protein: CASSISPGGISGNTIYF. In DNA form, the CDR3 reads TGTGCCAGTAGTATATCCCCAGGAGGGATCTCTGGAAACACCATATATTTT. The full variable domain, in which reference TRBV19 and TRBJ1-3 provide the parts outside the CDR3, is DGGITQSPKYLFRKEGQNVTLSCEQNLNHDAMYWYRQDPGQGLRLIYYSQIVNDFQKGDIAEGYSVSREKKESFPLTVTSAQKNPTAFYLCASSISPGGISGNTIYFGEGSWLTVV.